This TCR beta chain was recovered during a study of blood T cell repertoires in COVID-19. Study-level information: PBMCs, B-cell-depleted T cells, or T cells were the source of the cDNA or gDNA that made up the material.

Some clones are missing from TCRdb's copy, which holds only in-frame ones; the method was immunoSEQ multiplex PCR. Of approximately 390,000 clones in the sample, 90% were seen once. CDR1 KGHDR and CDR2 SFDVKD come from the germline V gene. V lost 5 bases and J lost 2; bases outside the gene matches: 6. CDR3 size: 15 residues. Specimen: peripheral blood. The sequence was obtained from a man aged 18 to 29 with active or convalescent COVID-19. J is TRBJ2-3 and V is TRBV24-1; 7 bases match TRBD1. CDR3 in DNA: TGTGCCACCAGTGCTCCGGGACAGATCACAGATACGCAGTATTTT. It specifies CATSAPGQITDTQYF.